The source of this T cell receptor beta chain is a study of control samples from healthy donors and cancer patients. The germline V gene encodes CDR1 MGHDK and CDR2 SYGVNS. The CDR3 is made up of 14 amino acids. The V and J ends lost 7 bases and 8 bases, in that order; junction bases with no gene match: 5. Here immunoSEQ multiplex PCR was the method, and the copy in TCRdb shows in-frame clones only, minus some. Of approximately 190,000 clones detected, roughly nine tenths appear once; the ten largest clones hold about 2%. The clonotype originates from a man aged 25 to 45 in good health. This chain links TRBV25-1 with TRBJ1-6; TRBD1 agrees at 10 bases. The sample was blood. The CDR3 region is CASKGQGPYSPLHF. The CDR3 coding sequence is TGTGCCAGCAAGGGACAGGGGCCCTATTCACCCCTCCACTTT. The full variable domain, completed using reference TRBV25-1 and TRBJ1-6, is EADIYQTPRYLVIGTGKKITLECSQTMGHDKMYWYQQDPGMELHLIHYSYGVNSTEKGDLSSESTVSRIRTEHFPLTLESARPSHTSQYLCASKGQGPYSPLHFGNGTRLTVT.